Shown below are 20 T cell receptor beta chains from a single sample sequenced in a study of T cell responses to AZD1222 COVID-19 vaccine. Profiled with immunoSEQ multiplex PCR; TCRdb holds only in-frame clones, not every one. The table lists about 47,000 clones, 80% of them singletons. The sequencing used peripheral blood, collected 28 days after the second dose of the MenACWY control vaccine. The receptors were gathered from an adult who received the MenACWY meningococcal vaccine as a control.

The chain couples TRBV6-1 to TRBJ1-3, with D uncertain. This CDR3 spans 15 amino acids. Germline values: CDR1 MNHNS, CDR2 SASEGT. V was shortened by 2 bases and J by 3 bases, with 11 bases between the two germline ends. CDR3 protein: CASSESSGVGNTIYF. The CDR3 DNA reads TGTGCCAGCAGTGAAAGCTCCGGGGTTGGAAACACCATATATTTT.

Only a few counts were recorded for this clone. The CDR3 spells CASSQSWGGDQPQHF. CDR3 coding DNA: TGTGCCAGCAGCCAATCCTGGGGGGGAGATCAGCCCCAGCATTTT. The chain carries TRBV3-1 (or the pseudogene TRBV3-2) and TRBJ1-5; D is perhaps TRBD1 (5 bases). V lost 2 bases, J lost 5 bases, and 13 bases lay in between. The CDR3 contains 15 residues. Germline loops: CDR1 LGHDT, CDR2 YNNKEL (reference sequence).

The chain is built from TRBV11-1 and TRBJ1-6; the D gene is possibly TRBD1 (6 bases). The CDR3 totals 15 residues. Trimming pared 3 bases from V and 8 bases from J, leaving 14 bases between. CDR1 SGHAT and CDR2 FQDESV come from the germline V gene (reference sequence). As DNA, the CDR3 is TGTGCCAGCAGCTTCGGGGGCCTGAGGGATTCACCCCTCCACTTT. Translation: CASSFGGLRDSPLHF.

The V call is TRBV20-1, the J call TRBJ1-1, with 9 bases matching TRBD1. This CDR3 comprises 14 residues. Germline V gives CDR1 DFQATT, CDR2 SNEGSKA (reference sequence). J was trimmed by 7 bases and V by 3 bases; bases with no gene match: 9. The CDR3 DNA is TGCAGTGCTAGTCACCTCCGGGACAGGGTTGAAGCTTTCTTT. Translated, it gives CSASHLRDRVEAFF.

The V call is TRBV5-5, the J call TRBJ2-5; a possible D gene is TRBD2 (6 bases). Germline V gives CDR1 SGHKS, CDR2 YYEKEE (reference sequence). V lost 0 bases and J lost 4, with 13 bases in between. The length of the CDR3 is 15 residues. The CDR3 reads CASSLGGGIPETQYF. CDR3 nucleotide sequence: TGTGCCAGCAGCTTGGGCGGCGGGATCCCAGAGACCCAGTACTTC.

The chain employs TRBV30 and TRBJ1-4; weak D call: TRBD1 (6 bases). Germline CDR1 and CDR2: GTSNPN and SVGIG (reference sequence). Trimming took off 2 bases at V and 0 bases at J, with 16 bases between the two ends. The CDR3 is made up of 17 amino acids. DNA of the CDR3: TGTGCCTGGAGTTCAGGGGCCCCAGGGGCAACTAATGAAAAACTGTTTTTT. Protein product: CAWSSGAPGATNEKLFF.

This clone came up a few times. As DNA, the CDR3 is TGTGCCAGCAGTGAAGGGGTCGGGAGCAATCAGCCCCAGCATTTT. It encodes CASSEGVGSNQPQHF. The chain couples TRBV2 to TRBJ1-5; D uncertain. CDR1 is SNHLY, CDR2 FYNNEI, per germline. The V end was cut by 1 base, the J end by 1 base, with 8 bases between. The length of the CDR3 is 15 residues.

This clone was counted a single time. The junction and the germline gene differ at one end; a read error may be behind it. The chain employs TRBV29-1 and TRBJ2-4; TRBD2 is a possible D gene (6 bases). Germline lookup yields CDR1 SQVTM and CDR2 ANQGSEA. The CDR3 spans 11 residues. CDR3 protein: CSADPTGTLIF. The CDR3, as DNA: TGCAGCGCGGACCCCACCGGGACTCTGATTTTC. Variable domain in full (rest from reference TRBV29-1 and TRBJ2-4): SAVISQKPSRDICQRGTSLTIQCQVDSQVTMMFWYRQQPGQSLTLIATANQGSEATYESGFVIDKFPISRPNLTFSTLTVSNMSPEDSSIYLCSADPTGTLIFGAGTRLSVL.

J is TRBJ1-1 and V is TRBV6-5, with TRBD1 identical over 7 bases. After removal of 4 bases from V and 4 bases from J, the junction contained 6 bases not matched to a gene. The CDR3 extends over 14 amino acids. CDR1 is MNHEY, CDR2 SVGAGI, per germline. The CDR3 DNA follows: TGTGCCAGCAGTTCCGAGGGGGCCGGCACTGAAGCTTTCTTT. Protein product: CASSSEGAGTEAFF.

This sequence joins TRBV18 and TRBJ1-1; D perhaps matches TRBD1 (5 bases). The CDR3 runs to 15 residues. The V end was cut by 4 bases, the J end by 1 base, with 13 bases between. Per the germline V gene, CDR1 is KGHSH and CDR2 is LQKENI. CDR3 sequence: CASSQGSSGNTEAFF. In nucleotides, the CDR3 is TGTGCCAGCTCACAGGGGTCGAGCGGGAACACTGAAGCTTTCTTT.

V gene TRBV7-8 combines with J gene TRBJ1-3, with TRBD1 matching 8 bases. The germline V gene encodes CDR1 SGHVS and CDR2 FQNEAQ. The CDR3 has 16 residues. With V trimmed by 9 bases and J by 4 bases, 14 bases remained unmatched. As DNA, the CDR3 is TGTGCCAGTACCCCCCGGGACAGGTCTCCCGGAAACACCATATATTTT. It yields the protein CASTPRDRSPGNTIYF.

This clone was counted once. This chain links TRBV28 with TRBJ1-1; D possibly corresponds to TRBD1 (6 bases). Germline V gene data show CDR1 as MDHEN and CDR2 as SYDVKM. The CDR3 runs 15 residues. The V end was cut by 2 bases, the J end by 7 bases, with 17 bases between. The CDR3 DNA follows: TGTGCCAGCAGTTTACACGAGGCAGGGGAAGGTGAAGCTTTCTTT. Protein sequence: CASSLHEAGEGEAFF.

The chain uses TRBV28 and TRBJ2-5; a possible D gene is TRBD1 (6 bases). V was pared by 3 bases and J by 2 bases, with 13 bases between. The CDR3 totals 15 residues. Germline CDR1 is MDHEN and CDR2 is SYDVKM. CDR3 DNA sequence: TGTGCCAGCAGTTTGGGCTTACAGGGACAAGAGACCCAGTACTTC. Translation gives CASSLGLQGQETQYF. Full variable domain (missing parts from reference TRBV28 and TRBJ2-5): DVKVTQSSRYLVKRTGEKVFLECVQDMDHENMFWYRQDPGLGLRLIYFSYDVKMKEKGDIPEGYSVSREKKERFSLILESASTNQTSMYLCASSLGLQGQETQYFGPGTRLLVL.

The V and J genes are TRBV2 and TRBJ1-4; D possibly corresponds to TRBD1 (5 bases). The CDR3 runs to 15 residues. CDR1 is SNHLY, CDR2 FYNNEI, per germline. Trimming pared 2 bases from V and 1 base from J, leaving 8 bases between. The CDR3 bases are TGTGCCAGCAGTGAATGGGGGAGAACTAATGAAAAACTGTTTTTT. Protein: CASSEWGRTNEKLFF.

The chain combines TRBV19 with TRBJ1-1, with D uncertain. The CDR3 sequence is 13 residues long. Germline V CDR1 and CDR2: LNHDA, SQIVND (reference sequence). The V and J ends lost 4 bases and 3 bases respectively, with 9 bases between them. CDR3 nucleotides: TGTGCCAGTAGTACAGGCCAGCACACTGAAGCTTTCTTT. Its protein is CASSTGQHTEAFF.

A few counts support this clone. The chain uses TRBV10-1 and TRBJ2-1; the D gene is possibly TRBD2 (6 bases). The CDR3 covers 16 residues. The germline V gene encodes CDR1 WNHNN and CDR2 SYGVQD (reference sequence). Between the trimmed V and J ends, which lost 0 bases and 1 base, there was a span of 10 bases. The CDR3 is CASSESVGGSYNEQFF. CDR3 nucleotide sequence: TGCGCCAGCAGTGAGTCTGTGGGGGGTTCCTACAATGAGCAGTTCTTC.

The chain is built from TRBV24-1 and TRBJ1-5, with D tentatively TRBD1 (6 bases). V dropped 1 base and J dropped 6 bases, with 12 bases sitting between them. The CDR3 spans 15 residues. Germline V gene lookup returns CDR1 KGHDR and CDR2 SFDVKD. The CDR3 reads CATSDFPGVGQPQHF. The DNA for the CDR3 is TGTGCCACCAGTGATTTCCCAGGGGTGGGTCAGCCCCAGCATTTT.

The chain is built from TRBV2 and TRBJ1-2; 8 nucleotides match TRBD1. The CDR3 spans 15 residues. Germline CDR1 is SNHLY and CDR2 is FYNNEI. The junction had 9 bases not matched to a gene; V was cut back by 5 bases and J by 4 bases. This chain's CDR3 is CASSPDRGGTYGYTF. In nucleotides, the CDR3 is TGTGCCAGCAGTCCCGACAGGGGCGGAACCTATGGCTACACCTTC.

The chain uses TRBV6-5 and TRBJ2-5; 7 bases match TRBD1. The CDR3 loop spans 14 amino acids. Per germline, CDR1 MNHEY and CDR2 SVGAGI. V shed 5 bases and J 3 bases; nucleotides not matched to a gene: 6. As DNA, the CDR3 is TGTGCCAGCAGTAATACAGGGGCGGAAGAGACCCAGTACTTC. Translation: CASSNTGAEETQYF.

The rearrangement uses TRBV5-1 and TRBJ2-1; D gene uncertain. This CDR3 region has 12 residues. V was cut by 1 base and J by 8 bases, with 7 bases left in between. Germline lookup yields CDR1 SGHRS and CDR2 YFSETQ. The CDR3 sequence is CASSLRPHEQFF. CDR3 bases: TGCGCCAGCAGCTTGAGGCCGCATGAGCAGTTCTTC.